The entry below describes one TCR beta chain. What it binds is not known. The data are from a study of cytomegalovirus exposure and HLA in healthy donors. The CDR3 is 14 amino acids. Per the germline V gene, CDR1 is SGHTA and CDR2 is FQGNSA. The V and J ends lost 5 bases and 5 bases respectively, with 15 bases between them. Those who donated were healthy bone marrow donors. Findings of the study overall: Apparent HLA restriction characterized most CMV-associated TCR beta chains in a later analysis.

This PCR relied on a set of 60 Vbeta primers and 13 Jbeta primers. Using immunoSEQ multiplex PCR, the repertoire was profiled, and TCRdb retains in-frame clones only, with some absent. The sample yields about 160,000 clones, roughly nine tenths seen once. The V and J genes are TRBV7-2 and TRBJ1-1; D is perhaps TRBD1 (6 bases). The origin of this receptor is a woman aged 25 to 45 in good health and CMV-seronegative. Sequencing input: PBMCs. In DNA form, the CDR3 reads TGTGCCAGCAGCCTTGCCGGGACAAGAACTGAAGCTTTCTTT. Protein sequence: CASSLAGTRTEAFF.